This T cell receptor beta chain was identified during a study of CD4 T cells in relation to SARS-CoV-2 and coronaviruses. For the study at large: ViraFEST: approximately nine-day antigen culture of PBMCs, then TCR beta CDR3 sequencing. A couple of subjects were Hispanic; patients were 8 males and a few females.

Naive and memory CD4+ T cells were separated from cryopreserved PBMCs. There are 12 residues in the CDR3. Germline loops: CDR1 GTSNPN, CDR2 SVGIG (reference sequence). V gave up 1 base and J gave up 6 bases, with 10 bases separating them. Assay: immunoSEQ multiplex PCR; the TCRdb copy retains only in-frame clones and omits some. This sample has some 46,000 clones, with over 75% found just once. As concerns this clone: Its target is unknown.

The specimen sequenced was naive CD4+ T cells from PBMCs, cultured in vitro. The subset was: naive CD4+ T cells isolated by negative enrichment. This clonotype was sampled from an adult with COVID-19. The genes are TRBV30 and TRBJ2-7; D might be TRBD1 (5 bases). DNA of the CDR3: TGTGCCTGGAGTGATGACAGCCGCGAGCAGTACTTC. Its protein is CAWSDDSREQYF.